This T cell receptor beta chain comes out of a study of cytomegalovirus exposure and HLA in healthy donors. Study-wide points: Some V segments (TRBV6-2 and TRBV6-3 among them) were excluded as indistinguishable. Being productive about 87% or about 30% of the time was typical of most TCR beta V segments in an earlier analysis. In a later analysis, V- and J-gene trimming of beta chains associated with a DCLRE1C missense variant, replicated independently. Highest at DRB1 and lowest at HLA-C, TCR association rates differed among HLA loci in a later analysis.

About this clone itself: The target antigen is unknown.

Primers included in the PCR were 60 Vbeta and 13 Jbeta primers. The repertoire was sequenced with immunoSEQ multiplex PCR; TCRdb's copy has only in-frame clones and lacks some. Here the sample spans 150,000 to 200,000 clones, roughly 80% being singletons. V lost 0 bases to trimming and J lost 3 bases; unmatched junction nucleotides: 1. There are 14 residues in the CDR3. Germline values: CDR1 GTSNPN, CDR2 SVGIG (reference sequence). The chain has TRBV30 and TRBJ2-7, with 11 bases identical to TRBD1. The sequence was collected from a male donor in good health and CMV-seronegative. The sample consisted of PBMCs. The chain's CDR3 is CAWSVGTGGYEQYF. The CDR3 DNA reads TGTGCCTGGAGTGTAGGGACAGGGGGCTACGAGCAGTACTTC.